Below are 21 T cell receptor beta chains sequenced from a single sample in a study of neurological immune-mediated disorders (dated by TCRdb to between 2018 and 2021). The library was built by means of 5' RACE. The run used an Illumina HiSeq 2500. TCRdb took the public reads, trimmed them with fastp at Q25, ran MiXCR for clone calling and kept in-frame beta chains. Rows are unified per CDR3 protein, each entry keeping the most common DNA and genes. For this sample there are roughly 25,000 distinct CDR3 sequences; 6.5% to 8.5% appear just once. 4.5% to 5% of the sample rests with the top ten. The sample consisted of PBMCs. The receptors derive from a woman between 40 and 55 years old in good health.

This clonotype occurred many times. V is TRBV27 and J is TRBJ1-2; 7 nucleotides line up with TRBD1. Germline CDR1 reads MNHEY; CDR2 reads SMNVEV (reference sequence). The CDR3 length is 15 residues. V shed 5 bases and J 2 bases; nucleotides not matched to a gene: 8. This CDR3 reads CASSPRQGWNYGYTF. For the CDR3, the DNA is TGTGCCAGCAGTCCTCGACAGGGTTGGAACTATGGCTACACCTTC.

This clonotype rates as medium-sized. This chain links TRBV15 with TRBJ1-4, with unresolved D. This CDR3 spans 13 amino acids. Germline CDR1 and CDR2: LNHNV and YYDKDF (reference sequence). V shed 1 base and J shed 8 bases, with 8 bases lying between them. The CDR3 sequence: CATSRGSEEKLFF. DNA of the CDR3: TGTGCCACCAGCAGAGGTTCGGAGGAAAAACTGTTTTTT.

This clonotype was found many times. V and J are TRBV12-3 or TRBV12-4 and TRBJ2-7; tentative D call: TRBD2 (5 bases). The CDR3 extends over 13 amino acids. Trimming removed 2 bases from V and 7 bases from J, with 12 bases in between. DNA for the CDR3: TGTGCCAGCAGTTTATTCGCTTCGGGGGAGCAGTACTTC. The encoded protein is CASSLFASGEQYF.

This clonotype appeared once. CDR3 sequence reads: CATSDPALASYEQYF. CDR3 in DNA: TGTGCCACCAGCGACCCGGCGTTGGCCTCCTACGAGCAGTACTTC. The V call is TRBV15, the J call TRBJ2-7; D not resolved. Germline V CDR1 and CDR2: LNHNV, YYDKDF (reference sequence). This CDR3 is built from 15 residues. V lost 5 bases, J lost 0 bases, and 14 bases lay in between.

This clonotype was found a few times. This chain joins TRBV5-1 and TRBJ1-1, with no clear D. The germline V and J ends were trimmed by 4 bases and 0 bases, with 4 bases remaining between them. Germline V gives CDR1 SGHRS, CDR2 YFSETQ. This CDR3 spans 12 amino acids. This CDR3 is CASSAVNTEAFF. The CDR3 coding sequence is TGCGCCAGCAGCGCGGTGAACACTGAAGCTTTCTTT.

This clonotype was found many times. CDR3 region: CASSRGEETQYF. The CDR3 nucleotides are TGTGCCAGCAGCCGAGGGGAGGAGACCCAGTACTTC. V gene TRBV4-2 combines with J gene TRBJ2-5, with D perhaps assigned TRBD1 or TRBD2 (5 bases each). V gave up 4 bases and J gave up 5 bases, with 8 bases separating them. The germline gives CDR1 LGHNA, CDR2 YNFKEQ. This CDR3 region has 12 residues.

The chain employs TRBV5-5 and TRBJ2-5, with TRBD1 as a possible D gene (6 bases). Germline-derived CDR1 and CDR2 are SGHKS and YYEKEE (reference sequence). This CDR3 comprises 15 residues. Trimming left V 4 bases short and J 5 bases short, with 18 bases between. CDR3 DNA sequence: TGTGCCAGCAGCCCCCGACAGAACACAGGGGAGACCCAGTACTTC. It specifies CASSPRQNTGETQYF.

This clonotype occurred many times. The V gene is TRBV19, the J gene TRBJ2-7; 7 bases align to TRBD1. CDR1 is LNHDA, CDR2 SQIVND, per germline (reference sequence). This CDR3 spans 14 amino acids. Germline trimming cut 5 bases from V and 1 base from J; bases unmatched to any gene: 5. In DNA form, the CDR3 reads TGTGCCAGTAGTGACTCGGGACAGTCCTACGAGCAGTACTTC. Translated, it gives CASSDSGQSYEQYF.

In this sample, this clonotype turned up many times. The CDR3 spells CSASTRSTRTETQYF. The CDR3 DNA is TGCAGTGCTTCCACCCGCTCCACCCGAACGGAGACCCAGTACTTC. The genes are TRBV20-1 and TRBJ2-5; D is unclear. The V end was cut by 5 bases, the J end by 5 bases, with 21 bases between. This CDR3 region has 15 residues. Germline V gives CDR1 DFQATT, CDR2 SNEGSKA (reference sequence).

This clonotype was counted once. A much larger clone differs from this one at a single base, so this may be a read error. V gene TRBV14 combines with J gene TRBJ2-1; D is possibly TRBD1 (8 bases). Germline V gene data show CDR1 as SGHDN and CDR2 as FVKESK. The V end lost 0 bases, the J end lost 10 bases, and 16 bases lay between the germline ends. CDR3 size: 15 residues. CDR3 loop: CASSQEWTGREEQFF. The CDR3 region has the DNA TGTGCCAGCAGCCAAGAGTGGACAGGGCGGGAGGAGCAGTTCTTC.

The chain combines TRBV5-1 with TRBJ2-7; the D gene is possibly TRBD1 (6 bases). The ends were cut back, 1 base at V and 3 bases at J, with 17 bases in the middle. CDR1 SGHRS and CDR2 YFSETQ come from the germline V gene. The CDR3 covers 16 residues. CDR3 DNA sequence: TGCGCCAGCAGCTTGCGCCCTTTGGACAGAGACTACGAGCAGTACTTC. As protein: CASSLRPLDRDYEQYF.

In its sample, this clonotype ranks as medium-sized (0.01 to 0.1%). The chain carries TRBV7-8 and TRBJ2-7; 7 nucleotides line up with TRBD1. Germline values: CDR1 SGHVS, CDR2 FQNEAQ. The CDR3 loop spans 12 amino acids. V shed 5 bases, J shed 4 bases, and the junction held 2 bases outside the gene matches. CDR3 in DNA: TGTGCCAGCAGCCCGACAGGGTACGAGCAGTACTTC. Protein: CASSPTGYEQYF.

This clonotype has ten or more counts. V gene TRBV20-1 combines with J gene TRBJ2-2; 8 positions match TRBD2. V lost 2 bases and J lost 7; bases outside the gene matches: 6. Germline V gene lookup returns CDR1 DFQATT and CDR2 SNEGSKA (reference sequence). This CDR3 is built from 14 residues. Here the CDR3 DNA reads TGCAGTGCTAGAACCGCGGGAGGTAACGGGGAGCTGTTTTTT. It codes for CSARTAGGNGELFF.

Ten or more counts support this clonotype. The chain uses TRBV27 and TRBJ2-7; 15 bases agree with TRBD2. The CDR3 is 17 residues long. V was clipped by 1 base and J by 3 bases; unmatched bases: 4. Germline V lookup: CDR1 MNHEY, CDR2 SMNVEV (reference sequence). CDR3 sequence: CASSLFGLAGGIYEQYF. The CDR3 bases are TGTGCCAGCAGTTTATTCGGACTAGCGGGAGGGATCTACGAGCAGTACTTC.

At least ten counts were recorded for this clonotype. This CDR3 is CASSLNTDTQYF. In nucleotides, the CDR3 is TGTGCCAGCAGCCTAAACACAGATACGCAGTATTTT. V usage is TRBV6-6 and J usage is TRBJ2-3, with D hard to call. V dropped 6 bases and J dropped 2 bases, with 6 bases sitting between them. Germline V CDR1 and CDR2: MNHNY, SVGAGI (reference sequence). There are 12 residues in the CDR3.

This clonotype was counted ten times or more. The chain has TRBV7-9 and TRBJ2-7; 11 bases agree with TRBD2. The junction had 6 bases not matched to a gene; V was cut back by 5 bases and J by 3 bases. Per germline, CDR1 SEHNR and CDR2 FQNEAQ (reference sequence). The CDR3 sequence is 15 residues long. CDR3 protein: CASSALAGVFYEQYF. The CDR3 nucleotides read TGTGCCAGCAGCGCACTAGCGGGAGTGTTCTACGAGCAGTACTTC.

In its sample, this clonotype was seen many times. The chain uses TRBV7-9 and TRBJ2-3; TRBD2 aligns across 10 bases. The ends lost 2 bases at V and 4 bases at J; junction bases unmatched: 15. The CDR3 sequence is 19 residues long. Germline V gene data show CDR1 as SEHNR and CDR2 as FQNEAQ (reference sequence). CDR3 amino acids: CASSLHLLAGPRGPDTQYF. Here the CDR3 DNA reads TGTGCCAGCAGCTTACATCTACTAGCGGGGCCTCGGGGCCCAGATACGCAGTATTTT.

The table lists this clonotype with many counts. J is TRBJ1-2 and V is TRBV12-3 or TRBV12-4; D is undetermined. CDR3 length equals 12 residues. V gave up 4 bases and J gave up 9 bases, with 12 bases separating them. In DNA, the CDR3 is TGTGCCAGCAGTTCCGAATCGAACCGCTACACCTTC. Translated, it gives CASSSESNRYTF.

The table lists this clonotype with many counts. DNA of the CDR3: TGCGCCAGCAGCTTCCGGGACCCGAACGATACGCAGTATTTT. It yields the protein CASSFRDPNDTQYF. This chain uses TRBV5-1 with TRBJ2-3; the D gene could be TRBD1 or TRBD2 (5 bases each). The CDR3 is made up of 14 amino acids. Trimming pared 2 bases from V and 6 bases from J, leaving 13 bases between. Germline-derived CDR1 and CDR2 are SGHRS and YFSETQ.

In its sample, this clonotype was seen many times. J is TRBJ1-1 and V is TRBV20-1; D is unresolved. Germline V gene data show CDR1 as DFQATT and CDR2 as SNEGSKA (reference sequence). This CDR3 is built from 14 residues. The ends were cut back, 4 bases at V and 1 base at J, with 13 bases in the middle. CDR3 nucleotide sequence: TGCAGTGCTACAAATCCTCCTCAGAACACTGAAGCTTTCTTT. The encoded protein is CSATNPPQNTEAFF.

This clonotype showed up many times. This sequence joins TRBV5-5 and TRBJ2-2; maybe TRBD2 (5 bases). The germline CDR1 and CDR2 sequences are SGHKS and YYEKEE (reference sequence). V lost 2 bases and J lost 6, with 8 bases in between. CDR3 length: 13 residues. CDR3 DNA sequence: TGTGCCAGCAGCTTAAGCGGCTCCGGGGAGCTGTTTTTT. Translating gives CASSLSGSGELFF.